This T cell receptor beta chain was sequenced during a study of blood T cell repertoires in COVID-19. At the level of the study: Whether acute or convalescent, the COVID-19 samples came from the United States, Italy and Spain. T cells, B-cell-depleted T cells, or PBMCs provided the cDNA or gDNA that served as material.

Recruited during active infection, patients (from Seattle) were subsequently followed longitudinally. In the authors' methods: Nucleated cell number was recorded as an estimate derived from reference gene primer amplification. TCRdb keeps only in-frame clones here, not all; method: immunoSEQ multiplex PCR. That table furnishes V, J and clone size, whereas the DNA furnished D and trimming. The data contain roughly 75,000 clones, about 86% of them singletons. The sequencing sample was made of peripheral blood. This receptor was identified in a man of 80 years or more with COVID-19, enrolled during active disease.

The CDR3 region is CASSATGGKTQYF. The DNA for the CDR3 is TGTGCCAGCAGTGCTACAGGTGGAAAGACCCAGTACTTC. The chain employs TRBV25-1 and TRBJ2-5; D may be TRBD1 (5 bases). CDR1 is MGHDK, CDR2 SYGVNS, per germline. Deletions cut 4 bases from V and 6 bases from J, with 12 bases between. This CDR3 contains 13 residues. The full variable domain, in which reference TRBV25-1 and TRBJ2-5 provide the parts outside the CDR3, is EADIYQTPRYLVIGTGKKITLECSQTMGHDKMYWYQQDPGMELHLIHYSYGVNSTEKGDLSSESTVSRIRTEHFPLTLESARPSHTSQYLCASSATGGKTQYFGPGTRLLVL.